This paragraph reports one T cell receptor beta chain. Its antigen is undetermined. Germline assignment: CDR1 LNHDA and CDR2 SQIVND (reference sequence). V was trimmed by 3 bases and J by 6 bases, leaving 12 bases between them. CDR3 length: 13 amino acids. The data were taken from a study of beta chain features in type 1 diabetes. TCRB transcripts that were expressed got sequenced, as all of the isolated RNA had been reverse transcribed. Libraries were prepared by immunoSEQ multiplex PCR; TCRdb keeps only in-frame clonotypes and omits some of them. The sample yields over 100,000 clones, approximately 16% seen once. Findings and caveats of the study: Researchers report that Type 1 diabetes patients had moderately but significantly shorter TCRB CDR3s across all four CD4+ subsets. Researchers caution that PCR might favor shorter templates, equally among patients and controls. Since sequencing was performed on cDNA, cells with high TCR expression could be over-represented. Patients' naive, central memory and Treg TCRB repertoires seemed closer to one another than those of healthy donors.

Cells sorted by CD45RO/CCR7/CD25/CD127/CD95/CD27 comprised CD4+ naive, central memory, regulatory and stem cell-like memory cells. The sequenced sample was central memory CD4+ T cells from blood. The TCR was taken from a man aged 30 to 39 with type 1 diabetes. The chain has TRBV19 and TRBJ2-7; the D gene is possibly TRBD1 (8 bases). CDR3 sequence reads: CASSMDREGEQYF. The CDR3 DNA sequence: TGTGCCAGTAGTATGGACAGGGAGGGCGAGCAGTACTTC. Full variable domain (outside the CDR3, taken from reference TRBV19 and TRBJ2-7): DGGITQSPKYLFRKEGQNVTLSCEQNLNHDAMYWYRQDPGQGLRLIYYSQIVNDFQKGDIAEGYSVSREKKESFPLTVTSAQKNPTAFYLCASSMDREGEQYFGPGTRLTVT.